The present T cell receptor beta chain was sequenced within a study of CD8+CD57+ T cells in acquired aplastic anemia. Study information: Yields of DNA that came from sorted CD4+ and CD8+ cells averaged approximately 3.2 ug. Study-wide findings and caveats: Roughly 31 CD8+ CDR3 sequences were shared between patients and controls.

The template for TCR beta VDJ and CDR3 sequence profiling was genomic DNA. TCRdb fed the reads into MiXCR, producing one record per CDR3 protein. The sample includes about 200,000 distinct CDR3 sequences, about half of them seen just once. Patients chosen for sequencing had shown CD8+CD57+ cell expansion by flow cytometry. Every patient was diagnosed with severe acquired aplastic anemia. At blood sampling, none of the patients had yet received therapy. With regard to this clonotype: As yet, its antigen is unknown. At one of its ends the junction is not consistent with the germline gene, which may arise from a read error.

The CDR3 contains 14 residues. The origin of this receptor is a human donor with aplastic anemia. Sequencing input: sorted CD4+, CD8+, or CD8+CD57+ T cells (not recorded which) from PBMCs. The V gene is TRBV12-3 or TRBV12-4, the J gene TRBJ1-2; D remains unclear. The CDR3 region has the DNA TGTGCCAGCAGCTTAGCTCCCCGCTCCTATGGCTACACCTTC. It is translated as CASSLAPRSYGYTF.